Listed here are 25 T cell receptor beta chains from one sample, sequenced in a study of response to subunit inactivated influenza vaccine. TCRdb ran MiXCR on the RT-PCR reads and lists one entry per CDR3 protein. The data show approximately 480,000 distinct CDR3 sequences, with 9.5% to 13% seen just once and roughly 12% held by the top ten. The sample consisted of PBMCs from blood, taken roughly 48 days after vaccination. These receptor sequences come from a man in his fifties or sixties who received an inactivated influenza vaccine.

This clonotype occurred many times. The chain uses TRBV7-9 and TRBJ1-6, with 9 bases matching TRBD1. This CDR3 contains 15 residues. From germline, CDR1 is SEHNR and CDR2 FQNEAQ (reference sequence). J lost 7 bases, V lost 2 bases, and 3 bases had no gene match. The CDR3 coding sequence is TGTGCCAGCAGCTTACCAGGGACAGGGAATTCACCCCTCCACTTT. This codes for CASSLPGTGNSPLHF.

CDR3 region: CASSQDRPVASNQPQHF. As DNA, the CDR3 is TGCGCCAGCAGCCAAGACAGGCCGGTCGCTAGCAATCAGCCCCAGCATTTT. The V gene is TRBV4-3, the J gene TRBJ1-5; no reliable D call. Germline values: CDR1 LGHNA, CDR2 YSLEER. The V gene lost 0 bases and the J gene lost 0 bases, with 12 bases spanning the gap. This CDR3 is 17 amino acids long.

This clonotype has a handful of counts. The V call is TRBV10-1, the J call TRBJ2-2, with 8 bases aligning to TRBD2. The V gene end was trimmed by 5 bases and the J gene end by 1 base; junction bases not matched to a gene: 6. Per germline, CDR1 WNHNN and CDR2 SYGVQD (reference sequence). CDR3 size: 16 residues. The CDR3 DNA reads TGCGCCAGCAGTACCGGGACTAGACAGAACACCGGGGAGCTGTTTTTT. Its translation is CASSTGTRQNTGELFF.

The chain uses TRBV5-1 and TRBJ2-5; D is ambiguous. CDR3 size: 14 residues. Germline V gene lookup returns CDR1 SGHRS and CDR2 YFSETQ. V was shortened by 2 bases and J by 2 bases, with 10 bases between the two germline ends. CDR3: CASSFVAFQETQYF. DNA for the CDR3: TGCGCCAGCAGCTTCGTTGCCTTTCAAGAGACCCAGTACTTC. Together with reference TRBV5-1 and TRBJ2-5, the CDR3 gives the full variable domain: KAGVTQTPRYLIKTRGQQVTLSCSPISGHRSVSWYQQTPGQGLQFLFEYFSETQRNKGNFPGRFSGRQFSNSRSEMNVSTLELGDSALYLCASSFVAFQETQYFGPGTRLLVL.

V usage is TRBV7-6 and J usage is TRBJ2-7; TRBD1 aligns across 9 bases. The V and J ends lost 4 bases and 5 bases, in that order; junction bases with no gene match: 12. Germline CDR1 is SGHVS and CDR2 is FNYEAQ. The CDR3 covers 16 residues. The CDR3 bases are TGTGCCAGCAGCTCTAGGGCCGGGACAGGGAACAACGAGCAGTACTTC. It yields the protein CASSSRAGTGNNEQYF.

This clonotype was counted only a few times. This chain links TRBV9 with TRBJ1-2, with TRBD1 matching over 8 bases. The V gene end was trimmed by 4 bases and the J gene end by 4 bases; junction bases not matched to a gene: 6. Germline V gene data show CDR1 as SGDLS and CDR2 as YYNGEE. CDR3 length equals 14 residues. The CDR3 reads CASSSEDRVYGYTF. CDR3 DNA: TGTGCCAGCAGCTCCGAGGACAGGGTCTATGGCTACACCTTC.

This clonotype was observed a handful of times. This sequence joins TRBV7-2 and TRBJ2-2, with D perhaps TRBD1 or TRBD2 (5 bases each). This CDR3 spans 17 amino acids. V dropped 5 bases and J dropped 1 base, with 17 bases sitting between them. Per germline, CDR1 SGHTA and CDR2 FQGNSA. CDR3 loop: CASSPEVWGKNTGELFF. The CDR3 nucleotides read TGTGCCAGCAGCCCAGAAGTTTGGGGGAAGAACACCGGGGAGCTGTTTTTT.

This clonotype was observed a few times. V usage is TRBV12-3 or TRBV12-4 and J usage is TRBJ2-7; 9 bases fit TRBD2. This CDR3 comprises 15 residues. J was trimmed by 4 bases and V by 2 bases; bases with no gene match: 6. CDR3 nucleotides: TGTGCCAGCAGTTTATCGACTAGCGGTTGGTACGAGCAGTACTTC. Translating gives CASSLSTSGWYEQYF.

This clonotype came up many times. The chain uses TRBV4-3 and TRBJ2-2; D is ambiguous. Per germline, CDR1 LGHNA and CDR2 YSLEER. CDR3 size: 16 residues. Trimming shortened V by 1 base and J by 2 bases, and 11 bases separated the two germline ends. The chain's CDR3 is CASSQAWGVNTGELFF. The CDR3 DNA reads TGCGCCAGCAGCCAAGCTTGGGGTGTTAACACCGGGGAGCTGTTTTTT.

This clonotype has a count of ten or more. This chain links TRBV7-2 with TRBJ2-1; TRBD2 matches at 13 bases. The CDR3 runs to 13 residues. V gave up 5 bases and J gave up 10 bases; unmatched junction bases: 2. Germline assignment: CDR1 SGHTA and CDR2 FQGNSA. CDR3 amino acids: CASSLGLAGEQFF. The CDR3 coding sequence is TGTGCCAGCAGCCTGGGACTAGCGGGAGAGCAGTTCTTC.

This clonotype was observed many times. The rearrangement uses TRBV20-1 and TRBJ2-7; D might be TRBD1 (6 bases). The V end was cut by 2 bases, the J end by 5 bases, with 19 bases between. Germline assignment: CDR1 DFQATT and CDR2 SNEGSKA (reference sequence). CDR3 size: 15 residues. The CDR3, as DNA: TGCAGTGCTAGAAGGCCGGGCAGGGGTTCCAACGAGCAGTACTTC. This sequence encodes CSARRPGRGSNEQYF.

The chain uses TRBV7-2 and TRBJ2-5; D call uncertain. The length of the CDR3 is 13 residues. Trimming pared 2 bases from V and 4 bases from J, leaving 8 bases between. The germline V gene encodes CDR1 SGHTA and CDR2 FQGNSA. The CDR3 loop is CASSLHRLETQYF. The CDR3 nucleotides read TGTGCCAGCAGCTTACATCGACTAGAGACCCAGTACTTC.

This clonotype was seen repeatedly, ten times or more. The chain links TRBV29-1 to TRBJ1-1; a possible D gene is TRBD1 (5 bases). This CDR3 contains 13 residues. Per germline, CDR1 SQVTM and CDR2 ANQGSEA. Between the trimmed V and J ends, which lost 6 bases and 0 bases, there was a span of 11 bases. The CDR3 here is CSVRQKVNTEAFF. DNA for the CDR3: TGCAGCGTCCGACAGAAAGTGAACACTGAAGCTTTCTTT.

This clonotype appeared a few times. J is TRBJ1-5 and V is TRBV7-2; D gene ambiguous. V was pared by 5 bases and J by 6 bases, with 11 bases between. Germline V gene sequence: CDR1 SGHTA, CDR2 FQGNSA. CDR3 length equals 13 residues. The chain's CDR3 is CASSPQWGQPQHF. The CDR3 region has the DNA TGTGCCAGCAGCCCGCAATGGGGTCAGCCCCAGCATTTT.

This clonotype was counted between two and nine times. The CDR3, as DNA: TGTGCCATCAGTGACGTAGCGGGAGGGGGCAATGAGCAGTTCTTC. Its protein is CAISDVAGGGNEQFF. The chain combines TRBV10-3 with TRBJ2-1, with 11 bases that match TRBD2. CDR3 size: 15 residues. Germline CDR1 ENHRY, CDR2 SYGVKD. Unmatched junction bases numbered 4, after V lost 3 bases and J lost 6 bases.

This clonotype was observed a handful of times. This chain connects TRBV20-1 to TRBJ2-5; D unresolved. V gave up 3 bases and J gave up 2 bases, with 7 bases separating them. Germline V gives CDR1 DFQATT, CDR2 SNEGSKA (reference sequence). The CDR3 is made up of 12 amino acids. This CDR3 is CSARTLQETQYF. In DNA form, the CDR3 reads TGCAGTGCTAGGACTTTACAAGAGACCCAGTACTTC.

The chain employs TRBV7-8 and TRBJ2-5, with D possibly TRBD1 on 7 matching bases. Between the trimmed V and J ends, which lost 5 bases and 5 bases, there was a span of 12 bases. The CDR3 sequence is 13 residues long. Per the germline V gene, CDR1 is SGHVS and CDR2 is FQNEAQ. The CDR3, as DNA: TGTGCCAGCAGCCCAGGGGGGTTTGAGACCCAGTACTTC. Its protein is CASSPGGFETQYF.

The J gene is TRBJ2-4, the V gene TRBV2; 11 nucleotides align to TRBD2. This CDR3 has 18 residues. The germline V gene has CDR1 SNHLY and CDR2 FYNNEI. Trimming cost V 6 bases and J 0 bases; bases outside gene matches: 10. The CDR3 region is CASRTGTSGALAKNIQYF. The CDR3 DNA follows: TGTGCCAGCAGAACCGGGACTAGCGGAGCCCTAGCCAAAAACATTCAGTACTTC.

The chain combines TRBV29-1 with TRBJ2-1, with TRBD2 matching over 9 bases. This CDR3 has 16 amino acids. From germline, CDR1 is SQVTM and CDR2 ANQGSEA. V trimming: 6 bases; J trimming: 4 bases; junction bases outside the gene matches: 13. As DNA, the CDR3 is TGCAGCGTGGAGGCGGGGGGGAAACGTTCTTACAATGAGCAGTTCTTC. Translating gives CSVEAGGKRSYNEQFF.

The DNA of the CDR3 is TGTGCCAGCAGCCACGGGACTAGCGGCTACGAGCAGTACTTC. It yields the protein CASSHGTSGYEQYF. The chain has TRBV5-6 and TRBJ2-7; 11 bases align to TRBD2. This CDR3 is 14 amino acids long. Looked up from germline, CDR1 is SGHDT and CDR2 is YYEEEE. V trimming: 4 bases; J trimming: 3 bases; junction bases outside the gene matches: 3.

This clonotype was seen a few times. This rearrangement joins TRBV6-5 to TRBJ2-1, with D possibly matching TRBD1 (6 bases). The germline V and J ends were trimmed by 2 bases and 3 bases, with 11 bases remaining between them. Germline V gene data show CDR1 as MNHEY and CDR2 as SVGAGI. The CDR3 spans 15 residues. This CDR3 is CASSYRGRGYNEQFF. The CDR3 DNA follows: TGTGCCAGCAGTTACCGGGGCAGGGGCTACAATGAGCAGTTCTTC.

This clonotype was detected ten times or more. The chain employs TRBV5-1 and TRBJ2-2; unclear D gene. The CDR3 is 14 amino acids. V was cut by 6 bases and J by 0 bases, with 9 bases left in between. The germline V gene has CDR1 SGHRS and CDR2 YFSETQ. The chain's CDR3 is CASKLTTNTGELFF. The CDR3 nucleotides are TGCGCCAGCAAGTTAACCACGAACACCGGGGAGCTGTTTTTT.

Only a few counts were recorded for this clonotype. The rearrangement uses TRBV20-1 and TRBJ1-3, with TRBD1 as a possible D gene (6 bases). The CDR3 is 12 residues long. CDR1 is DFQATT, CDR2 SNEGSKA, per germline (reference sequence). V gave up 6 bases and J gave up 3 bases, with 9 bases separating them. CDR3 DNA: TGCAGTGCGTCAGGGGATGGAAACACCATATATTTT. Translated, it gives CSASGDGNTIYF.

A remark on this clonotype: This may arise from a read error, as a much more abundant clone is one base away. V and J are TRBV5-5 and TRBJ2-3; 8 positions agree with TRBD2. Per the germline V gene, CDR1 is SGHKS and CDR2 is YYEKEE (reference sequence). The CDR3 covers 15 residues. The CDR3 bases are TGTACCAGCAGCGGGGGACCAACAAGCACAGATACGCAGTATTTT. Translated: CTSSGGPTSTDTQYF.

This clonotype was seen only a few times. The genes are TRBV10-3 and TRBJ2-5; perhaps TRBD2 as D (6 bases). Trimming pared 1 base from V and 2 bases from J, leaving 8 bases between. This CDR3 spans 14 amino acids. CDR1 and CDR2 from the germline V gene are ENHRY and SYGVKD. CDR3 in amino acids: CAISEWSGQETQYF. The CDR3, as DNA: TGTGCCATCAGTGAGTGGAGCGGGCAAGAGACCCAGTACTTC.